These 22 T cell receptor beta chains were all obtained from the same sample, sequenced in a study of cytomegalovirus exposure and HLA in healthy donors. Vbeta (60) and Jbeta (13) primers were used in the PCR. The data were produced by immunoSEQ multiplex PCR, yet TCRdb's version contains in-frame clones alone and is incomplete. This sample's table has fewer than 110,000 clones. The sequencing input was PBMCs. Source of these receptors: a man between 35 and 55 years old in good health and CMV-seronegative.

The genes are TRBV7-2 and TRBJ1-1, with D maybe TRBD1 (5 bases). V lost 1 base to trimming and J lost 7 bases, with 13 bases between them. This CDR3 has 14 amino acids. Germline V gene sequence: CDR1 SGHTA, CDR2 FQGNSA. The CDR3 DNA follows: TGTGCCAGCAGCTTAGATGGGGGGTTTGATGAAGCTTTCTTT. Translating it yields CASSLDGGFDEAFF. Based on the CDR3 plus reference TRBV7-2 and TRBJ1-1, the full variable domain is GAGVSQSPSNKVTEKGKDVELRCDPISGHTALYWYRQSLGQGLEFLIYFQGNSAPDKSGLPSDRFSAERTGGSVSTLTIQRTQQEDSAVYLCASSLDGGFDEAFFGQGTRLTVV.

V usage is TRBV5-4 and J usage is TRBJ2-1, with 8 bases lining up with TRBD2. CDR3 length: 14 amino acids. J gave up 6 bases and V 4 bases, and 6 bases lay outside the gene matches. Germline CDR1 SGHNT, CDR2 YYREEE (reference sequence). CDR3: CASSHGGAGNEQFF. For the CDR3, the DNA is TGTGCCAGCAGCCACGGGGGGGCAGGCAATGAGCAGTTCTTC.

The chain uses TRBV5-1 and TRBJ2-2; D call uncertain. Trimming stripped 1 base from V and 1 base from J, with 5 bases between. Germline assignment: CDR1 SGHRS and CDR2 YFSETQ. There are 14 residues in the CDR3. CDR3 nucleotides: TGCGCCAGCAGCTTGAGACAGAACACCGGGGAGCTGTTTTTT. It is translated as CASSLRQNTGELFF.

The rearrangement links TRBV28 to TRBJ2-3, with 7 bases matching TRBD1. The CDR3 is 17 amino acids. Germline CDR1 reads MDHEN; CDR2 reads SYDVKM. Losses at the gene ends were 4 bases for V and 6 bases for J; bases not matched to a gene: 16. The CDR3 sequence: CASSSIRDSLVHDTQYF. The CDR3 region has the DNA TGTGCCAGCAGTTCCATCCGGGACAGCCTAGTACACGATACGCAGTATTTT.

The chain recombines TRBV27 with TRBJ2-7; a weak D match, TRBD2 (6 bases). The V end lost 2 bases, the J end lost 2 bases, and 10 bases lay between the germline ends. There are 14 residues in the CDR3. The germline V gene encodes CDR1 MNHEY and CDR2 SMNVEV (reference sequence). The CDR3 loop reads CASSLNGGAYEQYF. The DNA for the CDR3 is TGTGCCAGCAGTTTAAACGGGGGAGCCTACGAGCAGTACTTC.

The chain couples TRBV11-2 to TRBJ1-4, with TRBD1 identical over 10 bases. CDR1 is SGHAT, CDR2 FQNNGV, per germline. The V gene end was trimmed by 3 bases and the J gene end by 7 bases; junction bases not matched to a gene: 2. The CDR3 totals 14 residues. In nucleotides, the CDR3 is TGTGCCAGCAGCTTGGGACAGGGGTTTGAAAAACTGTTTTTT. Translation: CASSLGQGFEKLFF.

This sequence joins TRBV11-2 and TRBJ1-2; D might be TRBD1 (6 bases). The CDR3 consists of 15 residues. Between the trimmed V and J ends, which lost 5 bases and 4 bases, there was a span of 17 bases. In germline, CDR1 is SGHAT, CDR2 FQNNGV. The CDR3 DNA reads as TGTGCCAGCAGCCAAGTTCACGGGACACTCTATGGCTACACCTTC. It specifies CASSQVHGTLYGYTF.

The chain couples TRBV7-8 to TRBJ2-7; D is perhaps TRBD1 (5 bases). V shed 1 base and J shed 3 bases, with 10 bases lying between them. The CDR3 has 14 amino acids. Germline V gives CDR1 SGHVS, CDR2 FQNEAQ. CDR3 DNA sequence: TGTGCCAGCAGCTTAGTGGGGCTCGGCTACGAGCAGTACTTC. It specifies CASSLVGLGYEQYF.

The rearrangement links TRBV7-9 to TRBJ2-2; 10 bases map to TRBD1. The length of the CDR3 is 15 residues. Losses at the gene ends were 2 bases for V and 6 bases for J; bases not matched to a gene: 3. The germline gives CDR1 SEHNR, CDR2 FQNEAQ (reference sequence). As DNA, the CDR3 is TGTGCCAGCAGCTTACCAGGGACAGGGGCCGGGGAGCTGTTTTTT. Amino acid sequence: CASSLPGTGAGELFF.

The genes are TRBV5-1 and TRBJ2-3; a possible D gene is TRBD1 (6 bases). This CDR3 contains 15 residues. CDR1 and CDR2 from the germline V gene are SGHRS and YFSETQ. Trimming removed 0 bases at V and 4 bases at J, with 12 bases between. Here the CDR3 DNA reads TGCGCCAGCAGCTTGGAGGGCAGGGGATCAGATACGCAGTATTTT. Encoded protein: CASSLEGRGSDTQYF.

CDR3 DNA sequence: TGTGCCAGCAGCCAGACTAGCGGCGAAAACATTCAGTACTTC. Residues: CASSQTSGENIQYF. The rearrangement uses TRBV7-2 and TRBJ2-4, with 9 nucleotides matching TRBD2. Germline-derived CDR1 and CDR2 are SGHTA and FQGNSA. CDR3 length: 14 residues. J was trimmed by 5 bases and V by 5 bases; bases with no gene match: 4.

The chain couples TRBV5-4 to TRBJ2-5; the D gene is possibly TRBD2 (6 bases). The J call is doubtful: the DNA matches TRBJ2-7 better. This CDR3 has 15 amino acids. Germline V gene data show CDR1 as SGHNT and CDR2 as YYREEE (reference sequence). The CDR3 reads CASSRLWDSSYEQYF. CDR3 nucleotide sequence: TGTGCCAGCAGCCGTTTATGGGACTCGTCCTACGAGCAGTACTTC.

The rearrangement joins TRBV5-1 to TRBJ2-1; TRBD2 agrees at 11 bases. Germline CDR1 SGHRS, CDR2 YFSETQ. Trimming at V came to 3 bases and at J to 0 bases, leaving 8 bases not matched to a gene. CDR3 length equals 18 residues. The CDR3 DNA follows: TGCGCCAGCAGCTCTGTAGCGGGGGGGACTAGCTCCTACAATGAGCAGTTCTTC. It yields the protein CASSSVAGGTSSYNEQFF.

The chain is built from TRBV29-1 and TRBJ2-1, with 9 bases aligning to TRBD2. The junction had 4 bases not matched to a gene; V was cut back by 4 bases and J by 6 bases. This CDR3 is 13 amino acids long. Per the germline V gene, CDR1 is SQVTM and CDR2 is ANQGSEA. The CDR3 DNA sequence: TGCAGCGTTGGAGTGGGACTAGCCAATGAGCAGTTCTTC. Translated: CSVGVGLANEQFF.

The chain employs TRBV13 and TRBJ2-1; TRBD2 might be the D (5 bases). Trimming left V 0 bases short and J 8 bases short, with 5 bases between. Germline V gene data show CDR1 as PRHDT and CDR2 as FYEKMQ (reference sequence). This CDR3 is built from 12 residues. DNA of the CDR3: TGTGCCAGCAGCTTAGGGGGAGATGAGCAGTTCTTC. Amino acid sequence: CASSLGGDEQFF.

This chain joins TRBV15 and TRBJ1-1; D gene ambiguous. The V and J ends lost 3 bases and 1 base respectively, with 12 bases between them. This CDR3 region has 15 residues. Germline V gene data show CDR1 as LNHNV and CDR2 as YYDKDF (reference sequence). Here the CDR3 reads CATSSELFGNTEAFF. The DNA for the CDR3 is TGTGCCACCAGCAGCGAACTTTTTGGGAACACTGAAGCTTTCTTT.

The gene calls are TRBV5-1 and TRBJ2-1; D uncertain. From germline, CDR1 is SGHRS and CDR2 YFSETQ. The CDR3 sequence is 12 residues long. Trimming cost V 0 bases and J 8 bases, with 6 bases left between them. CDR3 nucleotides: TGCGCCAGCAGCTTGGCCCCCGATGAGCAGTTCTTC. Its translation is CASSLAPDEQFF.

The rearrangement links TRBV6-5 to TRBJ2-5; D might be TRBD2 (6 bases). Near its end, the DNA agrees better with TRBJ2-7, so the J call may be wrong. The CDR3 consists of 10 residues. The germline V gene has CDR1 MNHEY and CDR2 SVGAGI. CDR3 sequence: CASGTYEQYF. The DNA for the CDR3 is TGTGCCAGCGGGACTTACGAGCAGTACTTC.

V is TRBV29-1 and J is TRBJ1-2; 7 positions match TRBD1. Germline assignment: CDR1 SQVTM and CDR2 ANQGSEA. Trimming took 4 bases from V and 5 from J; bases not matched to a gene: 13. The CDR3 extends over 15 amino acids. The CDR3 DNA follows: TGCAGCGTTGTCCCCGGGACAGCCGAAGGGTATGGCTACACCTTC. It specifies CSVVPGTAEGYGYTF.

J is TRBJ1-4 and V is TRBV5-1; D uncertain. Germline lookup yields CDR1 SGHRS and CDR2 YFSETQ. The CDR3 length is 15 residues. Trimming removed 3 bases from V and 3 bases from J, with 12 bases in between. The CDR3 DNA reads as TGCGCCAGCAGCTATGGGAGGGTATCTAATGAAAAACTGTTTTTT. Its translation is CASSYGRVSNEKLFF.

The chain carries TRBV29-1 and TRBJ2-2, with a possible D match to TRBD1 (6 bases). Germline assignment: CDR1 SQVTM and CDR2 ANQGSEA. This CDR3 contains 14 residues. Trimming left V 3 bases short and J 7 bases short, with 15 bases between. The chain's CDR3 is CSVDWGQGGGELFF. CDR3 in DNA: TGCAGCGTTGATTGGGGGCAGGGTGGCGGGGAGCTGTTTTTT.

The chain joins TRBV4-3 to TRBJ2-7; a weak D match, TRBD2 (8 bases). CDR1 is LGHNA, CDR2 YSLEER, per germline. This CDR3 contains 17 residues. Trimming removed 2 bases from V and 5 bases from J, with 22 bases in between. This CDR3 reads CASSQHPGGTSRDEQYF. The DNA of the CDR3 is TGCGCCAGCAGCCAACATCCAGGGGGGACTAGTCGCGACGAGCAGTACTTC.